The 29 T cell receptor beta chains listed next were all sequenced from one sample in a study of OX40 agonist ivuxolimab in advanced cancers. Using immunoSEQ multiplex PCR, the repertoire was profiled, and TCRdb retains in-frame clones only, with some absent. The data hold around 80,000 clones, with roughly 90% observed a single time. This specimen was CD4+ or CD8+ T cells sorted from blood, taken in a trial of the OX40 agonist ivuxolimab. Receptor source: an adult with an advanced solid tumor such as melanoma, head and neck, liver or kidney cancer.

The chain uses TRBV7-2 and TRBJ2-1; 9 positions agree with TRBD2. Germline V CDR1 and CDR2: SGHTA, FQGNSA. V lost 6 bases to trimming and J lost 5 bases; unmatched junction nucleotides: 5. The CDR3 has 14 residues. The DNA for the CDR3 is TGTGCCAGCAGGAGGGCTAGCGGGAACAATGAGCAGTTCTTC. Protein: CASRRASGNNEQFF.

This clone was found once. The J gene is TRBJ2-5, the V gene TRBV5-1; TRBD2 might be the D (6 bases). CDR1 and CDR2 (germline): SGHRS, YFSETQ. V lost 3 bases, J lost 6 bases, and 15 bases lay in between. CDR3 size: 14 residues. This CDR3 is CASSSREVGKTQYF. The CDR3 DNA reads as TGCGCCAGCAGCTCGAGGGAGGTGGGAAAGACCCAGTACTTC.

The gene calls are TRBV2 and TRBJ1-5; D is perhaps TRBD1 (6 bases). CDR1 and CDR2 (germline): SNHLY, FYNNEI. The CDR3 loop spans 13 amino acids. V was shortened by 10 bases and J by 3 bases, with 13 bases between the two germline ends. This chain's CDR3 is CATTWGLNQPQHF. In nucleotides, the CDR3 is TGTGCCACCACCTGGGGGCTCAATCAGCCCCAGCATTTT.

This rearrangement joins TRBV4-1 to TRBJ1-1; D is possibly TRBD1 (6 bases). CDR1 MGHRA and CDR2 YSYEKL come from the germline V gene. The V and J ends lost 1 base and 4 bases respectively, with 34 bases between them. The CDR3 extends over 22 amino acids. The CDR3 spells CASSQGVFWVLQGRRKGTEAFF. As DNA, the CDR3 is TGCGCCAGCAGCCAAGGGGTCTTCTGGGTCTTACAGGGAAGAAGGAAAGGCACTGAAGCTTTCTTT.

The chain links TRBV18 to TRBJ2-3; D possibly corresponds to TRBD1 (6 bases). In germline, CDR1 is KGHSH, CDR2 LQKENI. The CDR3 spans 18 residues. With 2 bases removed from V and 8 bases from J, the gap between germline ends came to 26 bases. The DNA for the CDR3 is TGTGCCAGCTCACCAGGGCGTCCGGGACATCCCCTTCGGGGTACGCAGTATTTT. Translating gives CASSPGRPGHPLRGTQYF.

The chain joins TRBV28 to TRBJ2-7; 7 nucleotides match TRBD1. The CDR3 length is 15 residues. Germline assignment: CDR1 MDHEN and CDR2 SYDVKM. V was pared by 10 bases and J by 0 bases, with 12 bases of the junction left unmatched. CDR3 residues: CATSLTGITSYEQYF. As DNA, the CDR3 is TGTGCCACCTCATTGACAGGGATTACCTCCTACGAGCAGTACTTC.

The chain uses TRBV4-3 and TRBJ2-1, with D perhaps matching TRBD1 or TRBD2 (5 bases each). Germline V gives CDR1 LGHNA, CDR2 YSLEER. Trimming took off 1 base at V and 8 bases at J, with 15 bases between the two ends. The CDR3 extends over 15 amino acids. The CDR3 is CASSQAPWGSDEQFF. In DNA, the CDR3 is TGCGCCAGCAGCCAAGCCCCCTGGGGGAGCGATGAGCAGTTCTTC.

The rearrangement uses TRBV7-9 and TRBJ2-7, with 7 bases identical to TRBD1. V dropped 5 bases and J dropped 0; count of bases not matched to a gene: 4. The CDR3 runs to 14 residues. The germline CDR1 and CDR2 sequences are SEHNR and FQNEAQ (reference sequence). The CDR3 loop is CASSETGNSYEQYF. The CDR3 DNA reads as TGTGCCAGCAGCGAGACAGGGAACTCCTACGAGCAGTACTTC.

The DNA of the CDR3 is TGTGCCAGCAGCTTAGTCGGGGGCCTGGGGTCCTACAATGAGCAGTTCTTC. Its protein is CASSLVGGLGSYNEQFF. This rearrangement joins TRBV7-9 to TRBJ2-1; D may be TRBD1 or TRBD2 (6 bases each). Trimming left V 1 base short and J 1 base short, with 14 bases between. CDR3 size: 17 residues. CDR1 and CDR2 (germline): SEHNR, FQNEAQ (reference sequence).

The genes are TRBV28 and TRBJ2-1; 7 bases are a match to TRBD1. The CDR3 has 15 residues. CDR1 and CDR2 (germline): MDHEN, SYDVKM. V lost 5 bases and J lost 7; bases outside the gene matches: 11. The CDR3 loop reads CASSKQGLRGNEQFF. Here the CDR3 DNA reads TGTGCCAGCAGTAAACAGGGGCTCAGGGGTAATGAGCAGTTCTTC. The whole variable domain, remainder taken from reference TRBV28 and TRBJ2-1, is DVKVTQSSRYLVKRTGEKVFLECVQDMDHENMFWYRQDPGLGLRLIYFSYDVKMKEKGDIPEGYSVSREKKERFSLILESASTNQTSMYLCASSKQGLRGNEQFFGPGTRLTVL.

The chain has TRBV7-2 and TRBJ2-5, with 15 bases lining up with TRBD2. The length of the CDR3 is 17 residues. J was trimmed by 5 bases and V by 1 base; bases with no gene match: 5. Looked up from germline, CDR1 is SGHTA and CDR2 is FQGNSA. The CDR3 region has the DNA TGTGCCAGCAGCTTAGTTGGACTAGCGGGAGGGATGGAGACCCAGTACTTC. Residues: CASSLVGLAGGMETQYF.

This chain connects TRBV6-1 to TRBJ1-1; 8 nucleotides line up with TRBD1. CDR1 is MNHNS and CDR2 is SASEGT in the germline V gene. The junction had 17 bases not matched to a gene; V was cut back by 10 bases and J by 10 bases. The CDR3 runs 14 residues. The DNA for the CDR3 is TGTGCCACTCGGGCCATTGGGACCCAGGGGGCAGCTTTCTTT. Its protein product is CATRAIGTQGAAFF.

The rearrangement links TRBV28 to TRBJ2-1; a weak D match, TRBD2 (5 bases). V was pared by 5 bases and J by 11 bases, with 16 bases between. The CDR3 contains 13 residues. Germline V gives CDR1 MDHEN, CDR2 SYDVKM. CDR3 nucleotide sequence: TGTGCCAGCAGTCCCCTCGTCGGAGGAAAGCAGTTCTTC. This sequence encodes CASSPLVGGKQFF.

This rearrangement joins TRBV11-2 to TRBJ1-5; 8 bases match TRBD1. The V segment lost 2 bases and the J segment 4 bases; nucleotides outside the gene matches: 4. The CDR3 sequence is 15 residues long. Germline CDR1 is SGHAT and CDR2 is FQNNGV. CDR3: CASSLQTGGNQPQHF. The CDR3 DNA reads as TGTGCCAGCAGCTTACAAACAGGGGGAAATCAGCCCCAGCATTTT.

The V and J genes are TRBV10-3 and TRBJ2-6, with D hard to call. V lost 6 bases to trimming and J lost 4 bases, with 19 bases between them. This CDR3 region has 17 residues. CDR1 and CDR2 from the germline V gene are ENHRY and SYGVKD. CDR3: CAIRDLRSASGANVLTF. The CDR3 region has the DNA TGTGCCATCAGGGACCTTCGATCTGCGTCCGGGGCCAACGTCCTGACTTTC.

The chain combines TRBV6-1 with TRBJ2-3; 7 bases are a match to TRBD1. The V gene's germline CDR1 is MNHNS and CDR2 SASEGT. The trim removed 7 bases at V and 5 bases at J, leaving 6 bases unmatched. The CDR3 contains 13 residues. CDR3 region: CASKRDSQDTQYF. CDR3 nucleotide sequence: TGTGCCAGCAAACGGGACAGTCAAGATACGCAGTATTTT.

This chain links TRBV13 with TRBJ2-2; the D gene is possibly TRBD2 (6 bases). The CDR3 is 13 amino acids. Germline assignment: CDR1 PRHDT and CDR2 FYEKMQ (reference sequence). Trimming pared 1 base from V and 7 bases from J, leaving 7 bases between. CDR3 region: CASSLVGGGELFF. CDR3 DNA: TGTGCCAGCAGCTTAGTGGGAGGCGGGGAGCTGTTTTTT. The entire variable domain, with the rest obtained from reference TRBV13 and TRBJ2-2, is as follows: AAGVIQSPRHLIKEKRETATLKCYPIPRHDTVYWYQQGPGQDPQFLISFYEKMQSDKGSIPDRFSAQQFSDYHSELNMSSLELGDSALYFCASSLVGGGELFFGEGSRLTVL.

V and J are TRBV6-4 and TRBJ1-5, with D perhaps matching TRBD1 (6 bases). The V and J ends lost 5 bases and 2 bases respectively, with 10 bases between them. Germline CDR1 and CDR2: MRHNA and SNTAGT. There are 14 residues in the CDR3. The CDR3: CASSIQGGNQPQHF. Here the CDR3 DNA reads TGTGCCAGCAGTATACAGGGAGGCAATCAGCCCCAGCATTTT.

The chain carries TRBV7-2 and TRBJ1-1; TRBD1 might be the D (5 bases). Per the germline V gene, CDR1 is SGHTA and CDR2 is FQGNSA. V dropped 5 bases and J dropped 3 bases, with 13 bases sitting between them. The CDR3 has 14 amino acids. The CDR3 protein is CASSPGLHYTEAFF. In DNA, the CDR3 is TGTGCCAGCAGCCCGGGACTGCATTACACTGAAGCTTTCTTT.

The chain recombines TRBV5-1 with TRBJ2-7; the D is unclear. V was shortened by 6 bases and J by 3 bases, with 16 bases between the two germline ends. The CDR3 covers 14 residues. The germline V gene encodes CDR1 SGHRS and CDR2 YFSETQ. The CDR3 loop is CASISMTGVYEQYF. Written as DNA, the CDR3 is TGCGCCAGCATTTCGATGACGGGTGTCTACGAGCAGTACTTC.

The chain has TRBV30 and TRBJ2-7; either TRBD1 or TRBD2 may supply D (7 bases each). The CDR3 extends over 13 amino acids. Germline V gives CDR1 GTSNPN, CDR2 SVGIG (reference sequence). V dropped 5 bases and J dropped 2 bases, with 13 bases sitting between them. CDR3 in amino acids: CAWGQGGPYEQYF. DNA of the CDR3: TGTGCCTGGGGGCAGGGGGGGCCCTACGAGCAGTACTTC.

The chain recombines TRBV5-1 with TRBJ2-4; perhaps TRBD2 as D (6 bases). V lost 2 bases to trimming and J lost 9 bases, with 21 bases between them. The CDR3 sequence is 16 residues long. CDR1 SGHRS and CDR2 YFSETQ come from the germline V gene. The CDR3 coding sequence is TGCGCCAGCAGCTTCCGAGGGGACTCGGGATCCAGCATTCAGTACTTC. Residues: CASSFRGDSGSSIQYF.

The J gene is TRBJ1-1, the V gene TRBV5-6; 8 nucleotides line up with TRBD1. CDR3 length: 15 residues. V dropped 5 bases and J dropped 4; count of bases not matched to a gene: 10. Germline CDR1 SGHDT, CDR2 YYEEEE. CDR3 DNA sequence: TGTGCCAGCAGGACAGACAGGGGAGGAGGCACTGAAGCTTTCTTT. This codes for CASRTDRGGGTEAFF.

V gene TRBV28 combines with J gene TRBJ2-6; TRBD1 is a possible D gene (6 bases). V lost 7 bases and J 0 bases, leaving 13 bases between the germline ends. Germline V lookup: CDR1 MDHEN, CDR2 SYDVKM. The CDR3 length is 16 residues. In DNA, the CDR3 is TGTGCCAGCAACCCGGGACAACGCTCTGGGGCCAACGTCCTGACTTTC. As protein: CASNPGQRSGANVLTF.

This clone ranks as medium-sized. V is TRBV27 and J is TRBJ2-6; a possible D gene is TRBD2 (5 bases). The CDR3 is 15 residues long. V was cut by 5 bases and J by 4 bases, with 12 bases left in between. The germline V gene encodes CDR1 MNHEY and CDR2 SMNVEV (reference sequence). This chain's CDR3 is CASSPTGSGANVLTF. The CDR3 DNA reads TGTGCCAGCAGTCCTACGGGGTCAGGGGCCAACGTCCTGACTTTC.

In nucleotides, the CDR3 is TGTGCCAGCAGAGCTTGGACAGGGAGTTCACCCCTCCACTTT. Protein product: CASRAWTGSSPLHF. The chain employs TRBV27 and TRBJ1-6; TRBD1 aligns across 8 bases. V shed 6 bases and J 9 bases; nucleotides not matched to a gene: 7. The CDR3 is 14 amino acids. Per the germline V gene, CDR1 is MNHEY and CDR2 is SMNVEV (reference sequence).

This clone was found once. CDR3 region: CASSQDRGFKQYF. In nucleotides, the CDR3 is TGCGCCAGCAGCCAAGATCGGGGCTTCAAGCAGTACTTC. The chain combines TRBV4-3 with TRBJ2-7; D tentatively fits TRBD1 or TRBD2 (5 bases each). CDR1 is LGHNA, CDR2 YSLEER, per germline. V was trimmed by 0 bases and J by 8 bases, leaving 11 bases between them. The CDR3 is made up of 13 amino acids.

The chain carries TRBV5-4 and TRBJ2-3, with 8 bases lining up with TRBD2. Trimming removed 0 bases from V and 4 bases from J; junction bases left unmatched: 4. CDR3 size: 15 residues. The germline V gene encodes CDR1 SGHNT and CDR2 YYREEE (reference sequence). The CDR3 DNA reads TGTGCCAGCAGCTTGGTCGGGGGGGCAGCAGATACGCAGTATTTT. Translation gives CASSLVGGAADTQYF.

The CDR3 reads CASSLGLGADTQYF. As DNA, the CDR3 is TGTGCCAGCAGCTTGGGGTTGGGGGCAGATACGCAGTATTTT. The J gene is TRBJ2-3, the V gene TRBV7-9; perhaps D is TRBD1 or TRBD2 (5 bases each). This CDR3 comprises 14 residues. Germline V gene lookup returns CDR1 SEHNR and CDR2 FQNEAQ (reference sequence). Trimming left V 3 bases short and J 4 bases short, with 11 bases between.